This TCR beta chain was retrieved from a study of T cells in Graves' hyperthyroidism and ophthalmopathy. The source material, RNA transcripts, was used to amplify TCR beta CDR3 regions. The primer set for the first-round RT-PCR of the TCR CDR3 was HTBI. TCRdb reprocessed the multiplex PCR reads via MiXCR and lists one record per CDR3 protein. The repertoire holds a few hundred thousand distinct CDR3 sequences, with roughly an eighth as singletons. Study-level points and caveats: A model built on 13 V-J features separated ophthalmopathy from stable hyperthyroidism.

Exclusion of a patient resulted from uncontrolled infection, other autoimmune disease, pregnancy or lactation. Many counts were recorded for this clonotype. Its target is not known. The sequence was collected from a woman in her 40s with Graves' ophthalmopathy. The sequenced sample was blood.

CDR3 nucleotides: TGCGCCAGCAGCTTGGGGCACATGAACACTGAAGCTTTCTTT. It specifies CASSLGHMNTEAFF. The chain uses TRBV5-1 and TRBJ1-1; unclear D gene. V lost 0 bases, J lost 0 bases, and 6 bases lay in between. The CDR3 runs 14 residues. CDR1 and CDR2 (germline): SGHRS, YFSETQ. Looking up the rest from reference TRBV5-1 and TRBJ1-1 gives the full variable domain: KAGVTQTPRYLIKTRGQQVTLSCSPISGHRSVSWYQQTPGQGLQFLFEYFSETQRNKGNFPGRFSGRQFSNSRSEMNVSTLELGDSALYLCASSLGHMNTEAFFGQGTRLTVV.